Listed here is a single T cell receptor beta chain. These data originate in a study of blood T cell repertoires in COVID-19. Background on the study: Material from acute and convalescent COVID-19 was sourced from the United States, Italy and Spain. Sources were T cells, B-cell-depleted T cells, or PBMCs; the material itself was cDNA or gDNA.

In the authors' methods: Reference gene primer amplification gave nucleated cell count estimates. The protocol was immunoSEQ multiplex PCR, while the TCRdb copy is restricted to in-frame clones and leaves out a portion. V and J calls and clone size are those listed in that table; D and trimming were worked out from the DNA. Of around 190,000 clones listed, 75% to 90% are singletons. Patients of the Seattle cohort, enrolled during active infection, were followed longitudinally. The germline CDR1 and CDR2 sequences are SEHNR and FQNEAQ (reference sequence). V was cut by 3 bases and J by 3 bases, with 11 bases left in between. The CDR3 extends over 15 amino acids.

Input material: peripheral blood. The V gene is TRBV7-9, the J gene TRBJ2-2, with D maybe TRBD1 (5 bases). The sequence was collected from a woman aged 70-85 years with COVID-19, enrolled during active disease. CDR3: CASSFGQGYTGELFF. CDR3 bases: TGTGCCAGCAGCTTTGGTCAGGGCTACACCGGGGAGCTGTTTTTT.